These 16 T cell receptor beta chains came from one sample sequenced in a study of blood T cell repertoires in COVID-19. TCRdb keeps only in-frame clones here, not all; method: immunoSEQ multiplex PCR. This table holds 200,000 or so clones, around 90% found once. Sequenced input: PBMCs or T cells enriched from blood (not recorded which). All receptors derive from a woman in her 30s who had been exposed to COVID-19.

The chain recombines TRBV14 with TRBJ1-4, with 7 bases identical to TRBD1. V dropped 1 base and J dropped 8; count of bases not matched to a gene: 7. There are 15 residues in the CDR3. In germline, CDR1 is SGHDN, CDR2 FVKESK. Here the CDR3 DNA reads TGTGCCAGCAGCCAAGTACAGGGGTGGGGAGAAAAACTGTTTTTT. Protein sequence: CASSQVQGWGEKLFF.

The V call is TRBV5-6, the J call TRBJ2-1, with 11 bases fitting TRBD2. Unmatched junction bases numbered 3, after V lost 2 bases and J lost 5 bases. Germline CDR1 and CDR2: SGHDT and YYEEEE. CDR3 length equals 15 residues. In DNA, the CDR3 is TGTGCCAGCAGCTTAGAACTAGCGGGAGACAATGAGCAGTTCTTC. It is translated as CASSLELAGDNEQFF.

V and J are TRBV27 and TRBJ1-4, with 9 bases aligning to TRBD1. The germline V gene has CDR1 MNHEY and CDR2 SMNVEV (reference sequence). The CDR3 is 16 amino acids. Trimming cost V 3 bases and J 8 bases; bases outside gene matches: 10. This chain's CDR3 is CASSFYTGGLGEKLFF. The CDR3 nucleotides read TGTGCCAGCAGTTTTTATACAGGGGGCTTGGGGGAAAAACTGTTTTTT.

The J gene is TRBJ2-6, the V gene TRBV7-6; D remains unclear. V lost 1 base and J 0 bases, leaving 7 bases between the germline ends. The CDR3 loop spans 16 amino acids. Germline CDR1 SGHVS, CDR2 FNYEAQ. Here the CDR3 reads CASSLVRSSGANVLTF. The CDR3 nucleotides are TGTGCCAGCAGCTTAGTTAGGAGCTCTGGGGCCAACGTCCTGACTTTC.

The CDR3 here is CASSLDGYGYTF. The CDR3 nucleotides read TGTGCCAGCAGTCTAGACGGGTATGGCTACACCTTC. This chain links TRBV6-2 or TRBV6-3 with TRBJ1-2; D is ambiguous. The ends were cut back, 5 bases at V and 5 bases at J, with 9 bases in the middle. Germline CDR1 is MNHEY and CDR2 is SVGEGT. The CDR3 length is 12 residues.

This chain uses TRBV5-1 with TRBJ1-2; D is uncertain. Germline CDR1 SGHRS, CDR2 YFSETQ. V lost 0 bases to trimming and J lost 2 bases, with 14 bases between them. The CDR3 totals 16 residues. In nucleotides, the CDR3 is TGCGCCAGCAGCTTGGCCATTACAGAGTTGAACTATGGCTACACCTTC. Amino acids: CASSLAITELNYGYTF.

The chain recombines TRBV6-2 or TRBV6-3 with TRBJ2-1, with TRBD2 as a possible D gene (6 bases). The germline gives CDR1 MNHEY, CDR2 SVGEGT. V shed 4 bases and J shed 1 base, with 14 bases lying between them. The CDR3 loop spans 16 amino acids. The CDR3 is CASSSPLALSYNEQFF. CDR3 nucleotides: TGTGCCAGCAGTTCCCCGCTAGCGTTGTCCTACAATGAGCAGTTCTTC.

V usage is TRBV6-2 or TRBV6-3 and J usage is TRBJ2-1, with a tentative D call TRBD2 (5 bases). The germline gives CDR1 MNHEY, CDR2 SVGEGT. This CDR3 spans 13 amino acids. With 5 bases removed from V and 3 bases from J, the gap between germline ends came to 8 bases. CDR3 nucleotide sequence: TGTGCCAGCAGTGGAAGCGGCTACAATGAGCAGTTCTTC. It is translated as CASSGSGYNEQFF.

This chain links TRBV6-5 with TRBJ2-7; D is ambiguous. There are 13 residues in the CDR3. V gave up 7 bases and J gave up 0 bases, with 10 bases separating them. Germline V gene data show CDR1 as MNHEY and CDR2 as SVGAGI. The CDR3 DNA reads as TGTGCCAGCATTAGACAAGGCTCCTACGAGCAGTACTTC. Residues: CASIRQGSYEQYF.

The chain couples TRBV6-5 to TRBJ1-1; D unclear. Germline-derived CDR1 and CDR2 are MNHEY and SVGAGI. V lost 8 bases and J lost 0, with 10 bases in between. The CDR3 has 13 residues. The CDR3 DNA reads as TGTGCCAGCCATCTGAACATGAACACTGAAGCTTTCTTT. Translated, it gives CASHLNMNTEAFF.

CDR3 nucleotides: TGTGCCAGCACCACAACTACACGAAGCTACGAGCAGTACTTC. This codes for CASTTTTRSYEQYF. V is TRBV6-5 and J is TRBJ2-7; D is uncertain. The CDR3 runs to 14 residues. V lost 7 bases and J lost 3, with 16 bases in between. Germline values: CDR1 MNHEY, CDR2 SVGAGI.

The rearrangement joins TRBV4-1 to TRBJ2-1; D is unresolved. Trimming pared 2 bases from V and 8 bases from J, leaving 13 bases between. The CDR3 length is 14 residues. Per germline, CDR1 MGHRA and CDR2 YSYEKL. CDR3 bases: TGCGCCAGCAGCCAATTGAGAGGAATCGATGAGCAGTTCTTC. Amino acids: CASSQLRGIDEQFF.

The J gene is TRBJ2-1, the V gene TRBV11-2; D is perhaps TRBD2 (5 bases). The germline gives CDR1 SGHAT, CDR2 FQNNGV. The V gene lost 2 bases and the J gene lost 6 bases, with 14 bases spanning the gap. The CDR3 consists of 15 residues. The DNA of the CDR3 is TGTGCCAGCAGCTTAATGGCTAGCCCTCCCAATGAGCAGTTCTTC. The encoded protein is CASSLMASPPNEQFF.

The rearrangement links TRBV6-1 to TRBJ1-3; unclear D gene. The CDR3 length is 13 residues. CDR1 is MNHNS and CDR2 is SASEGT in the germline V gene. Trimming took off 2 bases at V and 0 bases at J, with 2 bases between the two ends. CDR3: CASSERSGNTIYF. In DNA, the CDR3 is TGTGCCAGCAGTGAACGCTCTGGAAACACCATATATTTT.

The V and J genes are TRBV7-9 and TRBJ2-7; 14 bases are a match to TRBD2. With V trimmed by 5 bases and J by 3 bases, 6 bases remained unmatched. This CDR3 has 16 residues. The V gene's germline CDR1 is SEHNR and CDR2 FQNEAQ (reference sequence). In DNA, the CDR3 is TGTGCCAGCAGCCCGGGAGGGACTAGCGGGAGCTACGAGCAGTACTTC. It specifies CASSPGGTSGSYEQYF.

J is TRBJ2-5 and V is TRBV29-1, with 7 nucleotides matching TRBD2. Losses at the gene ends were 4 bases for V and 5 bases for J; bases not matched to a gene: 4. CDR3 size: 12 residues. The germline gives CDR1 SQVTM, CDR2 ANQGSEA. The CDR3 DNA sequence: TGCAGCGTTGCGACTAGCATGGAGACCCAGTACTTC. Translation: CSVATSMETQYF. The full variable domain, rest sourced from reference TRBV29-1 and TRBJ2-5, is SAVISQKPSRDICQRGTSLTIQCQVDSQVTMMFWYRQQPGQSLTLIATANQGSEATYESGFVIDKFPISRPNLTFSTLTVSNMSPEDSSIYLCSVATSMETQYFGPGTRLLVL.